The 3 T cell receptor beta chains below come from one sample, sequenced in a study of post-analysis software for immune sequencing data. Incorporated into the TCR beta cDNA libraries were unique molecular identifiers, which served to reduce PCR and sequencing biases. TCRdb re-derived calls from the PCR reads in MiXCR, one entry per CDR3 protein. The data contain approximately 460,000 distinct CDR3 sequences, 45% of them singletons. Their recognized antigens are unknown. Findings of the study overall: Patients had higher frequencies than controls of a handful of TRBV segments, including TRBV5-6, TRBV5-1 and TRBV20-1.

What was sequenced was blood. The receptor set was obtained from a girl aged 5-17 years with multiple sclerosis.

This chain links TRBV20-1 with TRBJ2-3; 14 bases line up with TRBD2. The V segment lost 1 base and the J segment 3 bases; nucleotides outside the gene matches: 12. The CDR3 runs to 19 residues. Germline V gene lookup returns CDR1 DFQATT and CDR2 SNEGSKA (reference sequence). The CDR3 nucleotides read TGCAGTGCTAGAGGGGGCTACAGCGGGACTAGCGGGAGTACAGATACGCAGTATTTT. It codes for CSARGGYSGTSGSTDTQYF.

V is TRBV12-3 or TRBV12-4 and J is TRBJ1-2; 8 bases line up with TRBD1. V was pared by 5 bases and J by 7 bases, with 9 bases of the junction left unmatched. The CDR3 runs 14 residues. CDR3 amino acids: CASSPLDRDFGYTF. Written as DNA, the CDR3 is TGTGCCAGCAGTCCCCTGGACAGGGATTTTGGCTACACCTTC.

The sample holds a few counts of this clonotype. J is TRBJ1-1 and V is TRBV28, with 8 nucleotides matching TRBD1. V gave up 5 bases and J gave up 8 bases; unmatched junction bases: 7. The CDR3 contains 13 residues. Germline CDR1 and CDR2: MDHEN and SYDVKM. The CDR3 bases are TGTGCCAGCAGTACCCCCGGGACAGGAGAAGCTTTCTTT. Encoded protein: CASSTPGTGEAFF.